Described below is a single T cell receptor (beta chain) sequence and its context. Sampling consisted of one heparinised blood draw per donor, averaging approximately 120 mL. These data belong to a study of beta chain features in type 1 diabetes. Study summary: Sorted cells examined across all samples numbered 95 million to 120 million.

Since all of the isolated RNA was reverse transcribed, expressed TCRB transcripts were what got sequenced. Profiled with immunoSEQ multiplex PCR; TCRdb holds only in-frame clones, not every one. The sample lists around 250,000 clones; under 70% were seen once. V dropped 2 bases and J dropped 1 base, with 8 bases sitting between them. Germline CDR1 is MNHNY and CDR2 is SVGAGI (reference sequence). CDR3 length: 14 amino acids. The source material was naive CD4+ T cells from blood. This sequence originates from a man aged 30-40 years in good health. The rearrangement uses TRBV6-6 and TRBJ2-5; D is unresolved. The CDR3 sequence is CASSYDTFQETQYF. The DNA of the CDR3 is TGTGCCAGCAGTTACGACACGTTCCAAGAGACCCAGTACTTC.